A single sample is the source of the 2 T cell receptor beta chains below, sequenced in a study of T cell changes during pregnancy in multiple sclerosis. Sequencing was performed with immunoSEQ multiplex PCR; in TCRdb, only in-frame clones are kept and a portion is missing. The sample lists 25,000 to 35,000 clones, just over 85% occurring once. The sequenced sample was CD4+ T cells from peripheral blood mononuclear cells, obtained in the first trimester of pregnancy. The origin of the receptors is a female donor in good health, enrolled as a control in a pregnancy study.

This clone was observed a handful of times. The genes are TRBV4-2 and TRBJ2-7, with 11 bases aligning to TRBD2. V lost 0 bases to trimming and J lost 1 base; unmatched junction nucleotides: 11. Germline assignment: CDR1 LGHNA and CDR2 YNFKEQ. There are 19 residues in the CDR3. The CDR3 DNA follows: TGTGCCAGCAGCCAAGATCGGGTGGGGCCTAGCGGGGGGTCCTACGAGCAGTACTTC. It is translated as CASSQDRVGPSGGSYEQYF.

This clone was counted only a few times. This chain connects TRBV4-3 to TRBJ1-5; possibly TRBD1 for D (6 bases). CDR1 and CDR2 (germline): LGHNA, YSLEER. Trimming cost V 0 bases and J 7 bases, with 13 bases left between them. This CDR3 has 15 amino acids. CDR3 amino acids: CASSQDRTAAQPQHF. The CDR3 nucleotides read TGCGCCAGCAGCCAAGATAGGACAGCGGCACAGCCCCAGCATTTT.